This section outlines one T cell receptor beta chain sequence together with its context. The antigen remains undetermined. The identical CDR3 is also encoded by other nucleotide sequences in the sample. The source of the sample is a study of shared clonotypes between healthy human individuals. Study-level findings and limits: Roughly 5% of naive CD4 clonotypes were shared across a few donors.

The CDR3 is made up of 12 amino acids. Trimming left V 8 bases short and J 3 bases short, with 9 bases between. Germline V lookup: CDR1 SNHLY, CDR2 FYNNEI. The method was immunoSEQ multiplex PCR; TCRdb's version includes in-frame clones alone and lacks a portion of them. The profile shows around 1.6 million clones, approximately 98% of them singletons. The source is a man in his thirties or forties in good health. The sequenced sample was naive CD4+ T cells sorted from blood. The subset was: CD45RA+ positively selected. This rearrangement joins TRBV2 to TRBJ2-3; D is perhaps TRBD1 (6 bases). Written as DNA, the CDR3 is TGTGCCAGCGGGGGCCGAACAGATACGCAGTATTTT. It specifies CASGGRTDTQYF.